A single sample gave rise to the 22 T cell receptor beta chains below, sequenced in a study of beta chain features in type 1 diabetes. The authors reverse transcribed all of the isolated RNA, so sequencing captured expressed TCRB transcripts. Assay: immunoSEQ multiplex PCR; the TCRdb copy retains only in-frame clones and omits some. The repertoire holds 300,000 to 350,000 clones, with 8% as singletons. Sequencing was carried out using central memory CD4+ T cells from blood. The receptors here all came from a woman aged 18-29 years in good health.

The chain joins TRBV6-6 to TRBJ2-7; 9 bases line up with TRBD2. Germline lookup yields CDR1 MNHNY and CDR2 SVGAGI (reference sequence). The CDR3 covers 13 residues. With V trimmed by 8 bases and J by 4 bases, 6 bases remained unmatched. The CDR3 here is CASGTSRYYEQYF. The CDR3 region has the DNA TGTGCCAGCGGGACTAGCCGATATTACGAGCAGTACTTC.

The chain combines TRBV25-1 with TRBJ2-7, with D uncertain. The V gene's germline CDR1 is MGHDK and CDR2 SYGVNS. V was pared by 6 bases and J by 0 bases, with 9 bases between. The CDR3 has 13 residues. The CDR3 DNA sequence: TGTGCCAGCAGGTCGGAGACCTCCTACGAGCAGTACTTC. Translated: CASRSETSYEQYF.

This clone was detected only a few times. The rearrangement joins TRBV6-6 to TRBJ2-1; 12 nucleotides align to TRBD2. The J segment lost 2 bases and the V segment lost 2 bases, leaving 1 base of the junction unmatched. The CDR3 extends over 16 amino acids. Looked up from germline, CDR1 is MNHNY and CDR2 is SVGAGI (reference sequence). The CDR3 DNA sequence: TGTGCCAGCAGTTACCTAGCGGGAGGGGCCTACAATGAGCAGTTCTTC. As protein: CASSYLAGGAYNEQFF.

This clone appeared a few times. The rearrangement links TRBV7-3 to TRBJ2-3; TRBD2 matches at 9 bases. V shed 4 bases and J 5 bases; nucleotides not matched to a gene: 7. The CDR3 runs 15 residues. CDR1 SGHTA and CDR2 FQGTGA come from the germline V gene. In nucleotides, the CDR3 is TGTGCCAGCAGCTCGGGACTAGCCCACCAAGATACGCAGTATTTT. Translated, it gives CASSSGLAHQDTQYF. Full variable domain (outside the CDR3, taken from reference TRBV7-3 and TRBJ2-3): GAGVSQTPSNKVTEKGKYVELRCDPISGHTALYWYRQSLGQGPEFLIYFQGTGAADDSGLPNDRFFAVRPEGSVSTLKIQRTERGDSAVYLCASSSGLAHQDTQYFGPGTRLTVL.

This clone appeared a single time. The chain carries TRBV20-1 and TRBJ2-5, with D possibly TRBD2 on 5 matching bases. CDR1 and CDR2 (germline): DFQATT, SNEGSKA (reference sequence). This CDR3 spans 11 amino acids. V lost 5 bases, J lost 4 bases, and 8 bases lay in between. This CDR3 reads CSAHAGETQYF. The DNA of the CDR3 is TGCAGTGCTCACGCGGGAGAGACCCAGTACTTC.

This clone occurred a few times. In DNA form, the CDR3 reads TGTGCCACACCGCGGGAAGAAGGACAGGGGATAGGGGAGACCCAGTACTTC. This translates into CATPREEGQGIGETQYF. The genes are TRBV7-9 and TRBJ2-5; 9 bases fit TRBD1. Germline V CDR1 and CDR2: SEHNR, FQNEAQ (reference sequence). Trimming took 10 bases from V and 5 from J; bases not matched to a gene: 20. The CDR3 has 17 residues.

The genes are TRBV7-3 and TRBJ2-2; 8 positions match TRBD1. CDR3 length: 14 residues. Looked up from germline, CDR1 is SGHTA and CDR2 is FQGTGA. After removal of 5 bases from V and 6 bases from J, the junction contained 5 bases not matched to a gene. Here the CDR3 reads CASSRDRGAGELFF. The CDR3 region has the DNA TGTGCCAGCAGCCGAGACAGGGGTGCCGGGGAGCTGTTTTTT.

This clone was detected only a few times. The V and J genes are TRBV20-1 and TRBJ2-5; D not certain. There are 11 residues in the CDR3. The V gene's germline CDR1 is DFQATT and CDR2 SNEGSKA (reference sequence). Trimming left V 7 bases short and J 1 base short, with 7 bases between. CDR3 protein: CSVEPQETQYF. CDR3 DNA sequence: TGCAGTGTGGAGCCCCAAGAGACCCAGTACTTC.

This clone was detected a few times. V is TRBV5-5 and J is TRBJ2-7, with TRBD1 identical over 9 bases. CDR3 size: 15 residues. The germline V gene has CDR1 SGHKS and CDR2 YYEKEE (reference sequence). Trimming removed 0 bases from V and 5 bases from J; junction bases left unmatched: 6. The CDR3 sequence is CASSLAGTGNHEQYF. For the CDR3, the DNA is TGTGCCAGCAGCTTGGCGGGGACAGGGAACCACGAGCAGTACTTC.

This clone was detected a few times. The V and J genes are TRBV7-9 and TRBJ1-1; 9 positions agree with TRBD1. CDR1 is SEHNR and CDR2 is FQNEAQ in the germline V gene (reference sequence). V shed 5 bases and J 1 base; nucleotides not matched to a gene: 5. The CDR3 is 15 residues long. The CDR3 reads CASSPQGAGNTEAFF. The CDR3 nucleotides read TGTGCCAGCAGCCCACAGGGGGCAGGGAACACTGAAGCTTTCTTT. Complete variable domain (other parts from reference TRBV7-9 and TRBJ1-1): DTGVSQNPRHKITKRGQNVTFRCDPISEHNRLYWYRQTLGQGPEFLTYFQNEAQLEKSRLLSDRFSAERPKGSFSTLEIQRTEQGDSAMYLCASSPQGAGNTEAFFGQGTRLTVV.

This clone was detected ten times or more. This rearrangement joins TRBV18 to TRBJ1-1; TRBD1 agrees at 9 bases. Unmatched junction bases numbered 5, after V lost 3 bases and J lost 3 bases. The CDR3 contains 15 residues. Germline V CDR1 and CDR2: KGHSH, LQKENI. The chain's CDR3 is CASSPGQGIHTEAFF. CDR3 bases: TGTGCCAGCTCACCCGGACAGGGGATACACACTGAAGCTTTCTTT.

The table lists this clone with a few counts. The chain couples TRBV7-2 to TRBJ2-1; 12 bases match TRBD2. The CDR3 extends over 13 amino acids. The ends lost 6 bases at V and 9 bases at J; junction bases unmatched: 3. Per germline, CDR1 SGHTA and CDR2 FQGNSA. The CDR3 loop reads CASSGLAGTEQFF. CDR3 nucleotide sequence: TGTGCCAGCAGTGGACTAGCGGGAACTGAGCAGTTCTTC.

The chain recombines TRBV11-2 with TRBJ1-5; no clear D gene. This CDR3 is 13 amino acids long. The ends were cut back, 0 bases at V and 7 bases at J, with 7 bases in the middle. In germline, CDR1 is SGHAT, CDR2 FQNNGV. CDR3 bases: TGTGCCAGCAGCTTAGATCTGAACCAGCCCCAGCATTTT. Residues: CASSLDLNQPQHF.

The table lists this clone with a few counts. The chain couples TRBV5-6 to TRBJ2-7, with unresolved D. The germline V gene encodes CDR1 SGHDT and CDR2 YYEEEE. The CDR3 runs to 11 residues. Trimming cost V 1 base and J 6 bases, with 5 bases left between them. The CDR3 reads CASSLMTEQYF. The CDR3 DNA reads TGTGCCAGCAGCTTGATGACCGAGCAGTACTTC.

In its sample, this clone was seen a few times. A much larger clonotype is one base distant, so this may be a read error. The genes are TRBV28 and TRBJ2-5; D possibly corresponds to TRBD1 (6 bases). This CDR3 is 16 amino acids long. Germline-derived CDR1 and CDR2 are MDHEN and SYDVKM. Between the trimmed V and J ends, which lost 4 bases and 4 bases, there was a span of 19 bases. The CDR3 loop reads CASSSLRGTWAETQYF. The CDR3 coding sequence is TGTGCCAGCAGTTCGTTGAGGGGGACGTGGGCAGAGACCCAGTACTTC.

This clone was seen a handful of times. The chain joins TRBV6-1 to TRBJ2-1; D is undetermined. CDR3 length equals 11 residues. Trimming removed 6 bases at V and 6 bases at J, with 6 bases between. The germline gives CDR1 MNHNS, CDR2 SASEGT. CDR3 DNA sequence: TGTGCCAGCAGACGCGTCAATGAGCAGTTCTTC. This gives the protein CASRRVNEQFF.

The chain is built from TRBV28 and TRBJ2-5; 7 bases agree with TRBD1. Germline CDR1 is MDHEN and CDR2 is SYDVKM. The CDR3 is 15 amino acids. V was pared by 4 bases and J by 11 bases, with 16 bases of the junction left unmatched. CDR3 loop: CASSSPTGADKVQYF. The CDR3 DNA sequence: TGTGCCAGCAGTTCACCCACAGGGGCGGACAAGGTGCAGTACTTC. The entire variable domain, with the rest obtained from reference TRBV28 and TRBJ2-5, is as follows: DVKVTQSSRYLVKRTGEKVFLECVQDMDHENMFWYRQDPGLGLRLIYFSYDVKMKEKGDIPEGYSVSREKKERFSLILESASTNQTSMYLCASSSPTGADKVQYFGPGTRLLVL.

The chain recombines TRBV11-2 with TRBJ2-5; no firm D call. The better agreement between TRBJ2-7 and the DNA end casts doubt on the J call. CDR1 and CDR2 from the germline V gene are SGHAT and FQNNGV. The CDR3 is 16 amino acids. The CDR3: CASSLGGRASAYEQYF. The CDR3 region has the DNA TGTGCCAGCAGCTTGGGCGGACGCGCCAGCGCCTACGAGCAGTACTTC.

This clone has more than one count but fewer than ten. The V and J genes are TRBV7-2 and TRBJ1-2; 7 nucleotides agree with TRBD1. The V gene end was trimmed by 3 bases and the J gene end by 8 bases; junction bases not matched to a gene: 9. CDR1 is SGHTA, CDR2 FQGNSA, per germline. The CDR3 sequence is 14 residues long. Written as DNA, the CDR3 is TGTGCCAGCAGCTTCGACAGGGAAGCTCGCGGCTACACCTTC. Protein: CASSFDREARGYTF.

The chain recombines TRBV7-6 with TRBJ2-1; 7 nucleotides agree with TRBD2. V shed 4 bases and J 0 bases; nucleotides not matched to a gene: 3. Germline CDR1 SGHVS, CDR2 FNYEAQ. The CDR3 is made up of 15 amino acids. CDR3 sequence reads: CASSSASGSYNEQFF. The CDR3 nucleotides are TGTGCCAGCAGCTCGGCTAGCGGCTCCTACAATGAGCAGTTCTTC.

This sequence joins TRBV28 and TRBJ2-5; a possible D gene is TRBD2 (6 bases). This CDR3 is 12 amino acids long. Germline V gene sequence: CDR1 MDHEN, CDR2 SYDVKM. Trimming removed 3 bases at V and 6 bases at J, with 8 bases between. CDR3 region: CASSLGLQTQYF. CDR3 DNA sequence: TGTGCCAGCAGTTTGGGACTCCAGACCCAGTACTTC.

This clone showed up many times. The chain employs TRBV10-3 and TRBJ2-7; the D is unclear. Germline V gives CDR1 ENHRY, CDR2 SYGVKD. Trimming pared 3 bases from V and 5 bases from J, leaving 5 bases between. The CDR3 runs 11 residues. Here the CDR3 DNA reads TGTGCCATCAGTGATTTCCACGAGCAGTACTTC. Translation: CAISDFHEQYF.